This T cell receptor beta chain was sequenced during a study of T-cell reconstitution after alpha-beta-depleted transplantation in children. The CDR3 runs to 13 residues. Per germline, CDR1 SGHTA and CDR2 FQGNSA. V was trimmed by 5 bases and J by 7 bases, leaving 11 bases between them. This clonotype was observed once. A much larger clonotype is one base distant, so this may be a read error. The library targeted TCRbeta and was prepared with unique molecular identifiers. From the PCR reads, TCRdb called clonotypes with MiXCR, one entry per CDR3 protein. Among about 460,000 distinct CDR3 sequences, around 12% were seen once, and the ten largest hold around 5.8%.

The chain carries TRBV7-2 and TRBJ2-2; the D gene could be TRBD1 or TRBD2 (5 bases each). Sequenced material: PBMCs from the stem cell graft donor, taken from the stem cell graft. The receptor was isolated from a human donor who donated a stem cell graft to a child with combined immunodeficiency. This chain's CDR3 is CASSPLGVGELFF. The CDR3 DNA follows: TGTGCCAGCAGCCCCCTGGGGGTCGGGGAGCTGTTTTTT.